Listed below are T cell receptor beta chains from one sample, sequenced in a study of cytomegalovirus exposure and HLA in healthy donors. Profiled with immunoSEQ multiplex PCR; TCRdb holds only in-frame clones, not every one. Here the sample table reports under 100,000 clones. Sequencing input: PBMCs. The receptors were sampled from a man younger than 40 in good health and CMV-seronegative. CDR3s include the opening cysteine and the closing phenylalanine or tryptophan. The order of the fields is D gene, V gene, J gene, CDR3 protein, CDR3 DNA. D genes are given only for firm matches.

>TRBD2|TRBV5-8|TRBJ2-5
CASSLGTSGGIETQYF
TGTGCCAGCAGCCTCGGGACTAGCGGGGGTATTGAGACCCAGTACTTC
>.|TRBV5-6|TRBJ2-7
CASSLIYEQYF
TGTGCCAGCAGCTTGATCTACGAGCAGTACTTC
>.|TRBV19|TRBJ1-5
CASSIFRLGGQPQHF
TGTGCCAGTAGTATCTTCAGGCTCGGGGGTCAGCCCCAGCATTTT
>TRBD1|TRBV7-6|TRBJ1-2
CASSSGRTGPYGYTF
TGTGCCAGCAGCTCGGGGCGGACAGGGCCTTATGGCTACACCTTC
>TRBD2|TRBV7-8|TRBJ2-1
CASSSRAGGPYNEQFF
TGTGCCAGCAGCTCCCGCGCGGGGGGGCCCTACAATGAGCAGTTCTTC
>.|TRBV5-1|TRBJ2-7
CASSLDLGRPYEQYF
TGCGCCAGCAGCTTGGATCTAGGCCGTCCCTACGAGCAGTACTTC
>.|TRBV20-1|TRBJ1-1
CSASRGTEAFF
TGCAGCGCTTCAAGGGGTACTGAAGCTTTCTTT
>.|TRBV7-2|TRBJ1-2
CASSATQGSYGYTF
TGTGCCAGCAGCGCCACACAGGGCTCCTATGGCTACACCTTC
>TRBD1|TRBV28|TRBJ2-7
CASSYQPGTGVKEIDEQYF
TGTGCCAGCAGCTATCAGCCCGGGACAGGAGTTAAAGAGATAGACGAGCAGTACTTC
>.|TRBV10-1|TRBJ2-7
CASSEPNGEQYF
TGCGCCAGCAGTGAGCCGAACGGTGAGCAGTACTTC
>TRBD1|TRBV5-1|TRBJ1-1
CASSLDRGTEAFF
TGCGCCAGCAGCTTGGACAGGGGAACTGAAGCTTTCTTT
>TRBD1|TRBV5-1|TRBJ1-3
CASRQGAGNTIYF
TGCGCCAGCAGGCAGGGGGCTGGAAACACCATATATTTT
>.|TRBV6-5|TRBJ2-3
CASSSRTPGTDTQYF
TGTGCCAGCAGCAGTCGGACACCTGGCACAGATACGCAGTATTTT
>.|TRBV18|TRBJ1-4
CASSLAMEEKLFF
TGTGCCAGCTCACTTGCCATGGAGGAAAAACTGTTTTTT
>.|TRBV9|TRBJ2-2
CASSVGGNTGELFF
TGTGCCAGCAGCGTAGGAGGAAACACCGGGGAGCTGTTTTTT
>TRBD2|TRBV11-2|TRBJ2-3
CASSLWTSGSPADTQYF
TGTGCCAGCAGCCTCTGGACTAGCGGGAGTCCCGCAGATACGCAGTATTTT
>.|TRBV10-3|TRBJ1-3
CAIRQGQENTIYF
TGTGCCATCAGACAGGGTCAGGAAAACACCATATATTTT
>.|TRBV6-1|TRBJ2-1
CASGRRVGEQFF
TGTGCCAGCGGGCGGCGGGTTGGGGAGCAGTTCTTC
>TRBD1|TRBV28|TRBJ1-5
CASSPSRQGNQPQHF
TGTGCCAGCAGTCCCTCAAGACAGGGAAATCAGCCCCAGCATTTT
>TRBD2|TRBV7-3|TRBJ2-7
CASSPYTGRVFSYEQYF
TGTGCCAGCAGCCCCTATACCGGGAGGGTTTTCTCCTACGAGCAGTACTTC
>TRBD2|TRBV7-2|TRBJ2-1
CASSSLAGPHNEQFF
TGTGCCAGCAGCTCACTAGCGGGACCGCACAATGAGCAGTTCTTC
>.|TRBV4-1|TRBJ1-1
CASSQFGNSHW
TGCGCCAGCAGCCAATTCGGGAACAGCCATTGG
>.|TRBV2|TRBJ1-5
CASSPLQGHQPQHF
TGTGCCAGCAGTCCTTTACAGGGACATCAGCCCCAGCATTTT
>.|TRBV6-5|TRBJ2-4
CASSYSRTITDIQYF
TGTGCCAGCAGTTACTCCAGGACAATCACAGACATTCAGTACTTC
>.|TRBV6-1|TRBJ2-5
CASSEYSQETQYF
TGTGCCAGCAGTGAATACAGCCAAGAGACCCAGTACTTC
>TRBD2|TRBV4-1|TRBJ2-7
CASSPQPSRTRHGEQYF
TGCGCCAGCAGCCCTCAACCATCCCGGACTAGGCATGGTGAGCAGTACTTC
>.|TRBV6-1|TRBJ1-5
CASIDRYNQPQHF
TGTGCCAGCATCGACAGGTACAATCAGCCCCAGCATTTT
>TRBD1|TRBV30|TRBJ1-5
CAWSHRQGNQPQHF
TGTGCCTGGAGCCACAGACAGGGTAATCAGCCCCAGCATTTT
>.|TRBV7-9|TRBJ1-1
CASSLASGGTEAFF
TGTGCCAGCAGCTTAGCCTCCGGAGGCACTGAAGCTTTCTTT
>.|TRBV18|TRBJ2-5
CASSPTAQETQYF
TGTGCCAGCTCACCGACAGCCCAAGAGACCCAGTACTTC
>TRBD1|TRBV2|TRBJ2-7
CASRETTGGEQYF
TGTGCCAGCAGGGAAACTACAGGGGGCGAGCAGTACTTC
>TRBD1|TRBV27|TRBJ1-4
CASRSGGREKLFF
TGTGCCAGCAGGTCAGGGGGCAGGGAAAAACTGTTTTTT
>.|TRBV29-1|TRBJ1-2
CSVEEGRYTF
TGCAGCGTTGAAGAGGGGCGCTACACCTTC
>.|TRBV5-1|TRBJ2-3
CASSLQGPGADTQYF
TGCGCCAGCAGCTTGCAGGGTCCTGGCGCAGATACGCAGTATTTT
>.|TRBV11-3|TRBJ2-5
CASSPGGGYRETQYF
TGTGCCAGCAGCCCCGGAGGAGGGTATCGAGAGACCCAGTACTTC
>TRBD2|TRBV11-2|TRBJ2-3
CASSSTRTSGGRNTQYF
TGTGCCAGCAGCTCCACCCGGACTAGCGGGGGGAGAAATACGCAGTATTTT
>.|TRBV7-7|TRBJ2-5
CASSLVQGGETQYF
TGTGCTAGCAGCTTAGTGCAGGGAGGAGAGACCCAGTACTTC
>.|TRBV6-7|TRBJ2-7
CASSKYSGRTYEQYF
TGTGCCAGCAGTAAGTACAGCGGGCGTACCTACGAGCAGTACTTC
>.|TRBV10-3|TRBJ2-7
CAIRGLSSYEQYF
TGTGCCATCAGGGGACTCAGCTCCTACGAGCAGTACTTC
>TRBD1|TRBV4-2|TRBJ1-2
CASSQGQDNYGYTF
TGTGCCAGCAGCCAGGGACAGGACAACTATGGCTACACCTTC
>TRBD1|TRBV5-1|TRBJ1-1
CASSLDRGGTEAFF
TGCGCCAGCAGTCTGGACAGGGGGGGCACTGAAGCTTTCTTT
>TRBD2|TRBV11-2|TRBJ2-5
CASSSHPGLAGGETQYF
TGTGCCAGCAGCTCTCATCCTGGACTAGCGGGAGGAGAGACCCAGTACTTC
>TRBD2|TRBV19|TRBJ2-7
CASSGWTSGGARSYEQYF
TGTGCCAGTAGTGGATGGACTAGCGGGGGGGCCAGAAGCTACGAGCAGTACTTC
>.|TRBV6-5|TRBJ1-2
CASSYRGRPPYGYTF
TGTGCCAGCAGTTACAGGGGCCGTCCTCCCTATGGCTACACCTTC
>.|TRBV4-3|TRBJ2-6
CASSQDPWGEGANVLTF
TGCGCCAGCAGCCAAGATCCATGGGGGGAAGGGGCCAACGTCCTGACTTTC
>.|TRBV6-5|TRBJ1-3
CASSYSMQGGDTIYF
TGTGCCAGCAGTTACTCAATGCAGGGCGGGGACACCATATATTTT
>TRBD1|TRBV15|TRBJ2-1
CATTQLGQGKNEQFF
TGTGCCACCACCCAACTGGGACAGGGTAAGAATGAGCAGTTCTTC
>.|TRBV9|TRBJ2-7
CASTPGHHSYEQYF
TGTGCCAGCACTCCCGGACACCACTCCTACGAGCAGTACTTC
>.|TRBV6-6|TRBJ1-5
CASSNLQGLAGAQHF
TGTGCCAGCAGTAACCTACAGGGTCTAGCGGGGGCCCAGCATTTT
>TRBD1|TRBV5-1|TRBJ1-6
CASSLSGQGESPLHF
TGCGCCAGCAGCCTTTCTGGACAGGGAGAATCACCCCTCCACTTT
>.|TRBV9|TRBJ2-7
CASSVAAGPTYEQYF
TGTGCCAGCAGCGTAGCGGCGGGCCCCACCTACGAGCAGTACTTC
>TRBD2|TRBV9|TRBJ2-1
CASSVLASGARREQFF
TGTGCCAGCAGCGTATTGGCTAGCGGGGCCCGAAGGGAGCAGTTCTTC